This TCR beta chain was documented in a study of T cells after yellow fever vaccination. Study-wide background: Libraries from low-cell-number fractions were prepared with the SMART-Seq v4 Ultra Low Input RNA kit.

Each CDR3 protein is one row after TCRdb ran MiXCR on the 5' RACE reads. Of under 150,000 distinct CDR3 sequences listed, 6.5% to 8.5% are singletons. V lost 0 bases and J 8 bases, leaving 6 bases between the germline ends. Germline V gives CDR1 SGHRS, CDR2 YFSETQ. The CDR3 totals 12 residues. This clonotype was seen ten or more times. Its antigen is not identified. The study, taken as a whole, reports: Weaker overall, the secondary response nonetheless peaked faster (day 5 versus 15).

The chain couples TRBV5-1 to TRBJ2-1; D gene ambiguous. The sequence came from a man aged 30 to 39 who received the YFV17D yellow fever vaccine. The material sequenced was CD4+ T cells sorted from PBMCs, taken 5 days after the yellow fever booster vaccination. The DNA for the CDR3 is TGCGCCAGCAGCTTGGAGGTTGATGAGCAGTTCTTC. This gives the protein CASSLEVDEQFF. The complete variable domain, with remaining parts taken from reference TRBV5-1 and TRBJ2-1, reads KAGVTQTPRYLIKTRGQQVTLSCSPISGHRSVSWYQQTPGQGLQFLFEYFSETQRNKGNFPGRFSGRQFSNSRSEMNVSTLELGDSALYLCASSLEVDEQFFGPGTRLTVL.